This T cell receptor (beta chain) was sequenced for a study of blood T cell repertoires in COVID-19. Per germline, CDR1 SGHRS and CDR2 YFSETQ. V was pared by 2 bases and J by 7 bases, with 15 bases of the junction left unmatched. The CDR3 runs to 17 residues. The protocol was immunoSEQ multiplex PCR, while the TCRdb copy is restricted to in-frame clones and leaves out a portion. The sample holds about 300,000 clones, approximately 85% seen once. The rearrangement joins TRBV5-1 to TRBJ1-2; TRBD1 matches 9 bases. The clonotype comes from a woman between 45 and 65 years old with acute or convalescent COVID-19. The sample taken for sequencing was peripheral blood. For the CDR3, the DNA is TGCGCCAGCAGCTTAGGACAGGGGATAGAGGGGCTAAGTGGCTACACCTTC. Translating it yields CASSLGQGIEGLSGYTF. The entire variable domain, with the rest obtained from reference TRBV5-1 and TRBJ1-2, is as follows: KAGVTQTPRYLIKTRGQQVTLSCSPISGHRSVSWYQQTPGQGLQFLFEYFSETQRNKGNFPGRFSGRQFSNSRSEMNVSTLELGDSALYLCASSLGQGIEGLSGYTFGSGTRLTVV.